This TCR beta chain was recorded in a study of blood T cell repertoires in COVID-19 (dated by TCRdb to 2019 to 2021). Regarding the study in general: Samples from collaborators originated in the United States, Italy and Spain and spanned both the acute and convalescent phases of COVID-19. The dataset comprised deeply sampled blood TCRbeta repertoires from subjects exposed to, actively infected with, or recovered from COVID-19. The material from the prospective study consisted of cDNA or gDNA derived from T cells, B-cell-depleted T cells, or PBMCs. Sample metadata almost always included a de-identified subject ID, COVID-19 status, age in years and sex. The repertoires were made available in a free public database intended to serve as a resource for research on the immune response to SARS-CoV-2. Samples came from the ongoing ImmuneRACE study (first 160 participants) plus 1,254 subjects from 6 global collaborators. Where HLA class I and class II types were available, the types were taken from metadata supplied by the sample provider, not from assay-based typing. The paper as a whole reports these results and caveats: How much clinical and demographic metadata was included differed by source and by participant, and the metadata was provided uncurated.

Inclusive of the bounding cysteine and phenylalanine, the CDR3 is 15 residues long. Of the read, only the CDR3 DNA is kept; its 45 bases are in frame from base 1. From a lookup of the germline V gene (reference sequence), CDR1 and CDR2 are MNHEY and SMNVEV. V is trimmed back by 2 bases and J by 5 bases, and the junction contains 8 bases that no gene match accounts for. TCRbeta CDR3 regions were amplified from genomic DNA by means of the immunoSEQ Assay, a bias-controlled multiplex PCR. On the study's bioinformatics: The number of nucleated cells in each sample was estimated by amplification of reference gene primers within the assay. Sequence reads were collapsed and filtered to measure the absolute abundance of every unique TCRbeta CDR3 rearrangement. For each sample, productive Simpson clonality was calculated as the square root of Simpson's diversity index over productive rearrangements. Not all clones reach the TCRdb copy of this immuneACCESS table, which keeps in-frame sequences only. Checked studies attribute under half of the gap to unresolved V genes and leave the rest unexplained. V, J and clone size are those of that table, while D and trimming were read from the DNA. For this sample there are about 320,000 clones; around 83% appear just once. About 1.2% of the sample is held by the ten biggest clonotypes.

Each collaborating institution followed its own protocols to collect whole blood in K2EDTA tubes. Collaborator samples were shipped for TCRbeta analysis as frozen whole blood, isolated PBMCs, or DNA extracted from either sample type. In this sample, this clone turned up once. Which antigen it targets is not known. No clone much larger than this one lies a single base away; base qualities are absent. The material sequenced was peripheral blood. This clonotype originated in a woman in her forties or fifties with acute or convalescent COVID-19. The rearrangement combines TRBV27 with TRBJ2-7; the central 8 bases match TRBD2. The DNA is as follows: TGTGCCAGCAGTTTAAGGCACGGGGGGGTTAACGAGCAGTACTTC. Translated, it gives CASSLRHGGVNEQYF.